This T cell receptor (beta chain) comes out of a study of long-term antiretroviral therapy in people with HIV. The length of the CDR3 is 13 residues. The germline CDR1 and CDR2 sequences are SGHTA and FQGTGA. V shed 2 bases and J shed 6 bases, with 8 bases lying between them. Running of the v3.0 immunoSEQ assay took place at survey level. Each sample aimed for 40,000-50,000 sequenced T-cell genomes. Sequenced by immunoSEQ multiplex PCR; TCRdb stores in-frame clones only, minus some. Of 25,000 to 35,000 clones listed, around 90% were seen once; the top ten hold about 3.9%. The specimen comprised unsorted PBMCs, sampled 1.8 years after starting antiretroviral therapy. This receptor was obtained from a woman aged 18-30 years with HIV. The chain carries TRBV7-3 and TRBJ2-1; D is unresolved. Here the CDR3 reads CASSLGPRNEQFF. CDR3 coding DNA: TGTGCCAGCAGCTTAGGTCCACGCAATGAGCAGTTCTTC.